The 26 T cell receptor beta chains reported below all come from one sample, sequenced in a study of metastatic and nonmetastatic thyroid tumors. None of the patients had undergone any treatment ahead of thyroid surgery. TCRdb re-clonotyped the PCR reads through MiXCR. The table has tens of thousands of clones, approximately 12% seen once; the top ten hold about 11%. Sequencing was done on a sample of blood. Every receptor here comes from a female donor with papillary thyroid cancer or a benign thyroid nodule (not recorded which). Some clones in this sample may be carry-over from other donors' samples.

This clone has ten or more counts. CDR3 amino acids: CASSLAGARGYEQYF. CDR3 coding DNA: TGTGCCAGCAGCTTAGCAGGCGCCCGGGGCTACGAGCAGTACTTC. This chain joins TRBV7-9 and TRBJ2-7; D may be TRBD2 (5 bases). Trimming stripped 0 bases from V and 3 bases from J, with 12 bases between. Germline V CDR1 and CDR2: SEHNR, FQNEAQ (reference sequence). The CDR3 consists of 15 residues.

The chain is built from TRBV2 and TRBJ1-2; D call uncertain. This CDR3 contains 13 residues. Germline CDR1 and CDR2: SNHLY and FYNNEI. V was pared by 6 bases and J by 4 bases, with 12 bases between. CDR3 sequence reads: CASSLAGFYGYTF. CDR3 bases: TGTGCCAGCAGCTTGGCGGGATTCTATGGCTACACCTTC.

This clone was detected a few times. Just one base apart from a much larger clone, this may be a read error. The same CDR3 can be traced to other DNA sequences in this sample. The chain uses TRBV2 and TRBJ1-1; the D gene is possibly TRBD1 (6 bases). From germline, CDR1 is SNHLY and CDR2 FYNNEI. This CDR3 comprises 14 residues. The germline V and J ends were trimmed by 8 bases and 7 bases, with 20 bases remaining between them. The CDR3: CASRGGTTRSEAFF. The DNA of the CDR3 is TGTGCCAGCCGAGGGGGAACGACCCGTAGTGAAGCTTTCTTT.

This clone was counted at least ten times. The CDR3 here is CASSFPGGVTDTQYF. CDR3 DNA sequence: TGTGCCAGCAGCTTTCCGGGAGGGGTGACAGATACGCAGTATTTT. The J gene is TRBJ2-3, the V gene TRBV5-6; 8 bases line up with TRBD2. The CDR3 consists of 15 residues. V trimming: 2 bases; J trimming: 3 bases; junction bases outside the gene matches: 5. The germline V gene has CDR1 SGHDT and CDR2 YYEEEE. Based on the CDR3 plus reference TRBV5-6 and TRBJ2-3, the full variable domain is DAGVTQSPTHLIKTRGQQVTLRCSPKSGHDTVSWYQQALGQGPQFIFQYYEEEERQRGNFPDRFSGHQFPNYSSELNVNALLLGDSALYLCASSFPGGVTDTQYFGPGTRLTVL.

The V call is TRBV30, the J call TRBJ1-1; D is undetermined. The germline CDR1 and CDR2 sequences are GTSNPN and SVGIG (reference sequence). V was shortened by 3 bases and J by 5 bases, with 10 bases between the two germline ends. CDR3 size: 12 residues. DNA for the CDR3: TGTGCCTGGAGGGCGTTAGGGACTGAAGCTTTCTTT. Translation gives CAWRALGTEAFF.

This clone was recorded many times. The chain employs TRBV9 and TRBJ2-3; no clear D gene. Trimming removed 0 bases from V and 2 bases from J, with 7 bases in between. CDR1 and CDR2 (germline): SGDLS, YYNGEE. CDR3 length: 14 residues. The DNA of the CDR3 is TGTGCCAGCAGCGTAGGCGGATACACAGATACGCAGTATTTT. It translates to CASSVGGYTDTQYF.

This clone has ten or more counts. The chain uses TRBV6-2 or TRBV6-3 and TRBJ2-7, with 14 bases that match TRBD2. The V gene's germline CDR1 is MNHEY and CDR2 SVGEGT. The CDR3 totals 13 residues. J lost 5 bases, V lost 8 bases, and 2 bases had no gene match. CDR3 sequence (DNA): TGTGCCAGCCGGACTAGCGGGGGGAACGAGCAGTACTTC. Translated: CASRTSGGNEQYF.

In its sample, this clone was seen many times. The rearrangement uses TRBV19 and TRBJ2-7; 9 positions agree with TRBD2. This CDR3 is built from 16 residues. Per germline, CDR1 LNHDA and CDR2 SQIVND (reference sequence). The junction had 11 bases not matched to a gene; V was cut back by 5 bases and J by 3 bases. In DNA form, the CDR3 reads TGTGCCAGTAGTCTGAGCGGGGGGTTCGTGATCTACGAGCAGTACTTC. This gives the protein CASSLSGGFVIYEQYF.

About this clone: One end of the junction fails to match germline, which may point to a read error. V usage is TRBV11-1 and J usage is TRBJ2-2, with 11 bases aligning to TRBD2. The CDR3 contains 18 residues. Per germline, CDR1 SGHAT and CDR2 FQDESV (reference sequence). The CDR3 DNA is TGTGCCAGCAGCTTACTTATAGCGGGAGGGCCCGGGACCGGGGAGCTGGTTTTT. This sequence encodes CASSLLIAGGPGTGELVF. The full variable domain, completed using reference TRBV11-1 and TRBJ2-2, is EAEVAQSPRYKITEKSQAVAFWCDPISGHATLYWYRQILGQGPELLVQFQDESVVDDSQLPKDRFSAERLKGVDSTLKIQPAELGDSAMYLCASSLLIAGGPGTGELVFGEGSRLTVL.

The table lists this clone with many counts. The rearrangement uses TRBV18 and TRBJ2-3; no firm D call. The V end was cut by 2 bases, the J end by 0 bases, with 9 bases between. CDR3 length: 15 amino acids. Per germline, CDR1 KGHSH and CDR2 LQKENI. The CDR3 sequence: CASSPRFTSTDTQYF. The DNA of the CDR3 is TGTGCCAGCTCACCAAGATTTACTAGCACAGATACGCAGTATTTT.

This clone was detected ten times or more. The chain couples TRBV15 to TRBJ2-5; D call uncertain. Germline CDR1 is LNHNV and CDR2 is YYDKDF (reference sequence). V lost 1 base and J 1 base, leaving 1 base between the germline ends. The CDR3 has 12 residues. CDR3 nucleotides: TGTGCCACCAGCAGAGCCCAAGAGACCCAGTACTTC. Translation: CATSRAQETQYF. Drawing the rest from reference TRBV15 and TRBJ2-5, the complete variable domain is DAMVIQNPRYQVTQFGKPVTLSCSQTLNHNVMYWYQQKSSQAPKLLFHYYDKDFNNEADTPDNFQSRRPNTSFCFLDIRSPGLGDTAMYLCATSRAQETQYFGPGTRLLVL.

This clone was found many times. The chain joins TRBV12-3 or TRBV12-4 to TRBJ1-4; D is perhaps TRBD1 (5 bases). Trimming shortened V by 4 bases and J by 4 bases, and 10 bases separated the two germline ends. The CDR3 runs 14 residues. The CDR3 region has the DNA TGTGCCAGCAGTTCCGGGACCTTTAATGAAAAACTGTTTTTT. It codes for CASSSGTFNEKLFF.

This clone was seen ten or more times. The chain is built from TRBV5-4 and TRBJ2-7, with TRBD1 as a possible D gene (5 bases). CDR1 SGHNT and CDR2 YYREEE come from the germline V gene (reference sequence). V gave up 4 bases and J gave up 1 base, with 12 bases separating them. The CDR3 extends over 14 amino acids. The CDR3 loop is CASSRYPGSYEQYF. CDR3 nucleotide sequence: TGTGCCAGCAGCCGATATCCAGGGTCCTACGAGCAGTACTTC.

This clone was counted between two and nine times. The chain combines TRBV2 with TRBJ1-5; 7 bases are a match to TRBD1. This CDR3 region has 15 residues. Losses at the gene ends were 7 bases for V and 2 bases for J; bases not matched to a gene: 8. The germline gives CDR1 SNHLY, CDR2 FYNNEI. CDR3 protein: CASNRGDSGNQPQHF. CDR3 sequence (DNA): TGTGCCAGCAACCGAGGGGACAGCGGCAATCAGCCCCAGCATTTT.

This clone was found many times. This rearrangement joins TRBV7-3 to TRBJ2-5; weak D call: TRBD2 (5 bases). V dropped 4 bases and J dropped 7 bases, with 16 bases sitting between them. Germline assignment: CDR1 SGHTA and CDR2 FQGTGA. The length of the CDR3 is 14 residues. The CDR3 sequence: CASSYSASLPTQYF. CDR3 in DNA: TGTGCCAGCAGCTATAGCGCCTCCTTGCCGACCCAGTACTTC.

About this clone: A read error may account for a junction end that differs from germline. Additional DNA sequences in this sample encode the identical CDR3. CDR3 amino acids: CSATNPGQGIDEQFF. CDR3 nucleotide sequence: TGCAGTGCTACAAACCCGGGACAGGGTATAGATGAGCAGTTTTTC. The chain is built from TRBV20-1 and TRBJ2-1; 9 bases fit TRBD1. This CDR3 is built from 15 residues. Germline V gene data show CDR1 as DFQATT and CDR2 as SNEGSKA (reference sequence).

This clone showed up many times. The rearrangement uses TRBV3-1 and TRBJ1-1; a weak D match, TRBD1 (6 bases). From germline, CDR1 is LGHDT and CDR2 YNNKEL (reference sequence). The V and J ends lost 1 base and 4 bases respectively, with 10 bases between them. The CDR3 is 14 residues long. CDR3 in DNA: TGTGCCAGCAGCCAAGCAGGGGTGGGCACTGAAGCTTTCTTT. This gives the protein CASSQAGVGTEAFF.

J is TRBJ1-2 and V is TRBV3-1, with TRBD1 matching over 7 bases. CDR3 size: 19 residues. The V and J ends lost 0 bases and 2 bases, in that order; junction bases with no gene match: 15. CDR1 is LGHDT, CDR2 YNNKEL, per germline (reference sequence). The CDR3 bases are TGTGCCAGCAGCCAAGAAGGAGTGGGACCAGGGGGGGGAAACTATGGCTACACCTTC. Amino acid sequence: CASSQEGVGPGGGNYGYTF.

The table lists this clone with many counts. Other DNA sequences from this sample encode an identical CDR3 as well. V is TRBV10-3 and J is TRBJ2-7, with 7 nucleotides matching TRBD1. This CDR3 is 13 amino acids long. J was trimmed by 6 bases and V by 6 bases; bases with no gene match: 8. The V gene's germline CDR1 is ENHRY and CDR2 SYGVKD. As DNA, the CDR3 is TGTGCCATCAGGGCGACAGGGATTTCCGAGCAGTACTTC. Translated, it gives CAIRATGISEQYF.

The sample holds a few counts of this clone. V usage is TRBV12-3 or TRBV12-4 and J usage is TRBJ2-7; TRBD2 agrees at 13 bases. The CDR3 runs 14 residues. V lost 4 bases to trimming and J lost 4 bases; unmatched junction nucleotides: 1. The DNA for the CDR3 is TGTGCCAGCAGTTGGACTAGCGGGGGATACGAGCAGTACTTC. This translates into CASSWTSGGYEQYF.

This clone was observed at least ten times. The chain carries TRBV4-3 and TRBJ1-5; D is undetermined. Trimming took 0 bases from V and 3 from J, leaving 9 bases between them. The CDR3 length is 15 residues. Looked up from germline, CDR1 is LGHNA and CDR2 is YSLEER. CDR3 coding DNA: TGCGCCAGCAGCCAAGAGGCGGTGGACAATCAGCCCCAGCATTTT. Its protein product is CASSQEAVDNQPQHF.

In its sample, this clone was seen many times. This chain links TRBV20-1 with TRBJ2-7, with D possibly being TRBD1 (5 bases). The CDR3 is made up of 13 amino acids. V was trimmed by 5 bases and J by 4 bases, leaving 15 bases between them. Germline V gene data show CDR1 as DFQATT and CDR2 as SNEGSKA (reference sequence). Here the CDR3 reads CSAGQGDRYEQYF. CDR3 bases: TGCAGTGCTGGTCAGGGTGACCGATACGAGCAGTACTTC.

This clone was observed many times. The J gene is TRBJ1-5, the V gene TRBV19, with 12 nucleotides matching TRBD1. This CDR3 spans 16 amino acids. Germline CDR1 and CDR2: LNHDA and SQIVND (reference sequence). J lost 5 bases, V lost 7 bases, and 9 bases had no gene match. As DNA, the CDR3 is TGTGCCAGTACAGGGACAGGGGGCTCCCCCTATCAGCCCCAGCATTTT. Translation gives CASTGTGGSPYQPQHF.

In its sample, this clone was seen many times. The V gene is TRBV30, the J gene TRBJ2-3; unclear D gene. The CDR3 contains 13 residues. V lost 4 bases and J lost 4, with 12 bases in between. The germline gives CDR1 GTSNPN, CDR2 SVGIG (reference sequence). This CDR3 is CAWTPSWADTQYF. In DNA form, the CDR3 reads TGTGCCTGGACCCCTTCGTGGGCAGATACGCAGTATTTT.

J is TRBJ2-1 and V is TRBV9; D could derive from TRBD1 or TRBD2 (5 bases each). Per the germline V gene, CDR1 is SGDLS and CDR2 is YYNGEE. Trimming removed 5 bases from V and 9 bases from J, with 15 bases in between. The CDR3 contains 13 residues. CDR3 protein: CASSNQDGTEQFF. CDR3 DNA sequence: TGTGCCAGCAGTAATCAAGATGGGACTGAGCAGTTCTTC.

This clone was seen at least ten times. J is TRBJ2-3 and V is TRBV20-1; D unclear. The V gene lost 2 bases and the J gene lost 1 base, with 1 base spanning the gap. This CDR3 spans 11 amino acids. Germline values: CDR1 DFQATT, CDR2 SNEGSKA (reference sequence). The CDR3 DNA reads TGCAGTGCTAGACGCACAGATACGCAGTATTTT. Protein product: CSARRTDTQYF.